This T cell receptor beta chain was found in a study of blood T cell repertoires in COVID-19. In the study overall: Donors in the United States, Italy and Spain gave samples during acute or convalescent COVID-19. Sample material is recorded as cDNA or gDNA derived from T cells, B-cell-depleted T cells, or PBMCs.

Under the authors' procedure: Using reference gene primer amplification, nucleated cell counts were estimated. Repertoires were generated with immunoSEQ multiplex PCR, while TCRdb's copy carries only in-frame clones and drops some. Clonal size and the V and J genes are those of that table, whereas D and trimming came from the DNA. The repertoire holds tens of thousands of clones, with about 91% as singletons. The sample consisted of peripheral blood. The clonotype originates from an older woman with active COVID-19.

CDR3 protein: CASSLNPSGAQGYTF. The CDR3 nucleotides are TGTGCCAGCAGCTTAAATCCGTCTGGGGCTCAAGGCTACACCTTC. The V call is TRBV7-3, the J call TRBJ1-2; TRBD1 is a possible D gene (5 bases). Trimming left V 1 base short and J 8 bases short, with 17 bases between. Germline V gene sequence: CDR1 SGHTA, CDR2 FQGTGA. CDR3 length: 15 amino acids. The full variable domain, rest sourced from reference TRBV7-3 and TRBJ1-2, is GAGVSQTPSNKVTEKGKYVELRCDPISGHTALYWYRQSLGQGPEFLIYFQGTGAADDSGLPNDRFFAVRPEGSVSTLKIQRTERGDSAVYLCASSLNPSGAQGYTFGSGTRLTVV.